The 10 T cell receptor beta chains below come from one sample, sequenced in a study of cytomegalovirus exposure and HLA in healthy donors. PCR amplification relied on 60 Vbeta primers (plus 13 Jbeta primers). Produced via immunoSEQ multiplex PCR; TCRdb's table is partial and in-frame only. The data hold about 130,000 clones, with 65% to 90% observed a single time. What was sequenced was PBMCs. These receptors all stem from a girl aged 2-10 years in good health and CMV-seronegative.

The chain carries TRBV28 and TRBJ1-2; 10 bases fit TRBD1. Germline V gene data show CDR1 as MDHEN and CDR2 as SYDVKM. The CDR3 loop spans 15 amino acids. V was pared by 3 bases and J by 8 bases, with 9 bases of the junction left unmatched. The CDR3 loop reads CASSLEVDRGRGYTF. The CDR3 region has the DNA TGTGCCAGCAGTTTGGAGGTAGACAGGGGGCGCGGCTACACCTTC.

The rearrangement joins TRBV6-1 to TRBJ2-7; 12 nucleotides align to TRBD1. V dropped 4 bases and J dropped 1; count of bases not matched to a gene: 2. Germline V gives CDR1 MNHNS, CDR2 SASEGT. The CDR3 consists of 15 residues. CDR3 bases: TGTGCCAGCAGTGGGGGACAGGGGGCATCCTACGAGCAGTACTTC. This codes for CASSGGQGASYEQYF.

This chain connects TRBV19 to TRBJ1-3, with 7 nucleotides matching TRBD1. This CDR3 is 24 amino acids long. Germline CDR1 reads LNHDA; CDR2 reads SQIVND (reference sequence). With V trimmed by 5 bases and J by 2 bases, 33 bases remained unmatched. In DNA, the CDR3 is TGTGCCAGTAGTGTTGATGGAACCGCCTGGTTGGGACAGCTTACCGAGGTCGCTGGAAACACCATATATTTT. It is translated as CASSVDGTAWLGQLTEVAGNTIYF.

J is TRBJ1-1 and V is TRBV11-2; TRBD1 is a possible D gene (5 bases). Germline CDR1 and CDR2: SGHAT and FQNNGV. The CDR3 covers 13 residues. The V end lost 5 bases, the J end lost 8 bases, and 15 bases lay between the germline ends. The chain's CDR3 is CASSLGSDREAFF. CDR3 coding DNA: TGTGCCAGCAGCCTTGGGTCCGACAGAGAAGCTTTCTTT. The whole variable domain, remainder taken from reference TRBV11-2 and TRBJ1-1, is EAGVAQSPRYKIIEKRQSVAFWCNPISGHATLYWYQQILGQGPKLLIQFQNNGVVDDSQLPKDRFSAERLKGVDSTLKIQPAKLEDSAVYLCASSLGSDREAFFGQGTRLTVV.

The DNA for the CDR3 is TGCAGCGTAGTACCGGTGAGGCGGTATACGCAGTATTTT. Amino acid sequence: CSVVPVRRYTQYF. This chain joins TRBV29-1 and TRBJ2-3; D call uncertain. The ends were cut back, 6 bases at V and 7 bases at J, with 17 bases in the middle. This CDR3 has 13 residues. CDR1 is SQVTM and CDR2 is ANQGSEA in the germline V gene.

This chain links TRBV23-1 with TRBJ2-7; 7 nucleotides line up with TRBD1. TRBV23-1 is noted as an ORF with a role that remains uncertain. J gave up 2 bases and V 1 base, and 5 bases lay outside the gene matches. There are 15 residues in the CDR3. The CDR3 protein is CASSQFLQGAYEQYF. CDR3 nucleotides: TGCGCCAGCAGTCAATTCCTCCAGGGGGCCTACGAGCAGTACTTC.

This clone showed up just once. The gene calls are TRBV14 and TRBJ2-1; D uncertain. The germline CDR1 and CDR2 sequences are SGHDN and FVKESK. V was pared by 5 bases and J by 4 bases, with 12 bases between. This CDR3 region has 14 residues. The CDR3 DNA is TGTGCCAGCAGCGATCTGACAATATACAATGAGCAGTTCTTC. It encodes CASSDLTIYNEQFF.

The chain is built from TRBV6-1 and TRBJ2-2; 8 bases map to TRBD2. CDR1 is MNHNS and CDR2 is SASEGT in the germline V gene. The CDR3 length is 15 residues. Trimming cost V 10 bases and J 5 bases; bases outside gene matches: 12. This CDR3 reads CATNPGTRKTGELFF. CDR3 nucleotides: TGTGCCACTAACCCGGGGACTAGGAAGACCGGGGAGCTGTTTTTT.

The rearrangement links TRBV6-1 to TRBJ2-7; D may be TRBD2 (6 bases). The V end was cut by 6 bases, the J end by 3 bases, with 18 bases between. The CDR3 consists of 15 residues. The germline V gene encodes CDR1 MNHNS and CDR2 SASEGT. For the CDR3, the DNA is TGTGCCAGCAGCCCCCAGGAGGGCACAGGCTACGAGCAGTACTTC. Protein product: CASSPQEGTGYEQYF.

This chain connects TRBV7-8 to TRBJ1-2; D gene unclear. Per the germline V gene, CDR1 is SGHVS and CDR2 is FQNEAQ. Trimming left V 3 bases short and J 3 bases short, with 14 bases between. The CDR3 totals 15 residues. The DNA for the CDR3 is TGTGCCAGCAGCTTCGGTGCTAGTACGGACTATGGCTACACCTTC. Translated: CASSFGASTDYGYTF.